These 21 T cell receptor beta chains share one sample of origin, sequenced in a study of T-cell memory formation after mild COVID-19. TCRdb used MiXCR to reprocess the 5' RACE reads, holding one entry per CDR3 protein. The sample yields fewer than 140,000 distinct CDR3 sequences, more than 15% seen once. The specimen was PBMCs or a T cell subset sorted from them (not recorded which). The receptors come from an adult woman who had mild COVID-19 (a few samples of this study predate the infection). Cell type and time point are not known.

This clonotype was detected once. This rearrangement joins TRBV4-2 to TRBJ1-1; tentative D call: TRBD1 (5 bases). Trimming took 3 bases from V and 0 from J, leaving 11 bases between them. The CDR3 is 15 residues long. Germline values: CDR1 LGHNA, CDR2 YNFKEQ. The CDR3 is CASSQIQELNTEAFF. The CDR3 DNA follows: TGTGCCAGCAGCCAGATACAGGAGTTGAACACTGAAGCTTTCTTT.

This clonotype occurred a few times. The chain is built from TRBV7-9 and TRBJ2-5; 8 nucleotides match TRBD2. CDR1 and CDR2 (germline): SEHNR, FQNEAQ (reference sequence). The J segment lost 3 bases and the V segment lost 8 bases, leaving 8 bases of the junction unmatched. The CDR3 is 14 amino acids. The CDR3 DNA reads TGTGCCAGCCGAGCGGGAGAATTTAAAGAGACCCAGTACTTC. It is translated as CASRAGEFKETQYF.

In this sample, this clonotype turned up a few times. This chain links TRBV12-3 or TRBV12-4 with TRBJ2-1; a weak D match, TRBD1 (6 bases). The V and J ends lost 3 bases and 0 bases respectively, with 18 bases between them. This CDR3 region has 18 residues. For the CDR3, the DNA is TGTGCCAGCAGTTTCTGGGTTGGGGGCGCGAGCTCCTACAATGAGCAGTTCTTC. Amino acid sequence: CASSFWVGGASSYNEQFF.

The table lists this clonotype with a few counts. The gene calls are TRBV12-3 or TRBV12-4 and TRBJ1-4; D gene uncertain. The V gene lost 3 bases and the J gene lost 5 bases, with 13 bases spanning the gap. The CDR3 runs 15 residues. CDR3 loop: CASSFSSELNEKLFF. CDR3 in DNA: TGTGCCAGCAGTTTTTCGTCAGAATTGAATGAAAAACTGTTTTTT.

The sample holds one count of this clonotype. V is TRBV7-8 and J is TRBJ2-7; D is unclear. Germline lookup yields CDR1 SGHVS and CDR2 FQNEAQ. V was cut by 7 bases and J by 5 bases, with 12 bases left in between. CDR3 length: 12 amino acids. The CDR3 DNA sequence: TGTGCCAGCACGATCAATTTCGACGAGCAGTACTTC. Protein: CASTINFDEQYF.

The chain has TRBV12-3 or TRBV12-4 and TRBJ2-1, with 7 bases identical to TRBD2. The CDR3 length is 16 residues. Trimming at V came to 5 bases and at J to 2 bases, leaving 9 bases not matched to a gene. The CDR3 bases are TGTGCCAGCAGTCGATACACAGCGGGGCCCTACAATGAGCAGTTCTTC. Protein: CASSRYTAGPYNEQFF.

The chain's CDR3 is CASSPDPTNEKLFF. The CDR3 DNA sequence: TGTGCCAGCAGTCCGGACCCAACTAATGAAAAACTGTTTTTT. The V and J genes are TRBV3-1 and TRBJ1-4; no clear D gene. Looked up from germline, CDR1 is LGHDT and CDR2 is YNNKEL (reference sequence). V was shortened by 6 bases and J by 0 bases, with 8 bases between the two germline ends. The CDR3 contains 14 residues. Combining the CDR3 with reference TRBV3-1 and TRBJ1-4 gives the whole variable domain DTAVSQTPKYLVTQMGNDKSIKCEQNLGHDTMYWYKQDSKKFLKIMFSYNNKELIINETVPNRFSPKSPDKAHLNLHINSLELGDSAVYFCASSPDPTNEKLFFGSGTQLSVL.

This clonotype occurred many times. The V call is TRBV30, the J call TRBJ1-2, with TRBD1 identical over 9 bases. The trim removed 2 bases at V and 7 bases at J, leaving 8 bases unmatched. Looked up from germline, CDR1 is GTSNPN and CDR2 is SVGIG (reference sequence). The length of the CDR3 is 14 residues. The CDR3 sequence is CAWSSGQGISGYTF. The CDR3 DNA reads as TGTGCCTGGAGTTCGGGACAGGGAATATCTGGCTACACCTTC. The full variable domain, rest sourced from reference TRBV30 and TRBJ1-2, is SQTIHQWPATLVQPVGSPLSLECTVEGTSNPNLYWYRQAAGRGLQLLFYSVGIGQISSEVPQNLSASRPQDRQFILSSKKLLLSDSGFYLCAWSSGQGISGYTFGSGTRLTVV.

CDR3 sequence: CASSGRGQGASEAFF. In DNA, the CDR3 is TGTGCCAGCAGTGGAAGGGGACAGGGGGCCTCTGAAGCTTTCTTT. The chain couples TRBV12-3 or TRBV12-4 to TRBJ1-1; 12 nucleotides line up with TRBD1. Unmatched junction bases numbered 7, after V lost 5 bases and J lost 6 bases. The CDR3 contains 15 residues.

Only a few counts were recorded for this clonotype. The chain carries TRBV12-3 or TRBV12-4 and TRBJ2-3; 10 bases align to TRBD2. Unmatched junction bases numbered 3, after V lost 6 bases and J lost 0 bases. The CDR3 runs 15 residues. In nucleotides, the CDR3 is TGTGCCAGCAGATTGACTAGCGGGAGCACAGATACGCAGTATTTT. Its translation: CASRLTSGSTDTQYF.

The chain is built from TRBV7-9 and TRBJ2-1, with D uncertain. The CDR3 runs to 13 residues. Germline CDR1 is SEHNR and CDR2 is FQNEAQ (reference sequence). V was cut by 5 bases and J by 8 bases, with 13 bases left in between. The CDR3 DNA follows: TGTGCCAGCAGCGATTGGGATCCCGATGAGCAGTTCTTC. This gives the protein CASSDWDPDEQFF.

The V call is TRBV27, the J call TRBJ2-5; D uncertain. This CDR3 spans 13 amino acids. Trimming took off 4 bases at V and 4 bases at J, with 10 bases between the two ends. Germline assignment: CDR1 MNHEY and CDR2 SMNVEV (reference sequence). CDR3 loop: CASSYGGGETQYF. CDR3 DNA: TGTGCCAGCAGTTACGGCGGCGGAGAGACCCAGTACTTC.

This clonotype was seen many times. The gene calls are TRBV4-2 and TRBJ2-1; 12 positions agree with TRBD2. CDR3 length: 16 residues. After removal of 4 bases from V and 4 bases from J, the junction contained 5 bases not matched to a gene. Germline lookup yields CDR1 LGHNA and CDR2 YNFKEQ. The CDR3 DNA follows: TGTGCCAGCAGCCCCGGACTAGCGGGGTTGTACAATGAGCAGTTCTTC. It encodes CASSPGLAGLYNEQFF.

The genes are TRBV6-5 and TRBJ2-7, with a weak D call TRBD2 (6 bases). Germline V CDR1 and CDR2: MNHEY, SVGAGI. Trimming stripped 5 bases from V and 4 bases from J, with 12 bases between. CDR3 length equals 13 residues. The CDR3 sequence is CASSLPEGYEQYF. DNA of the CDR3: TGTGCCAGCAGTCTGCCGGAGGGGTACGAGCAGTACTTC.

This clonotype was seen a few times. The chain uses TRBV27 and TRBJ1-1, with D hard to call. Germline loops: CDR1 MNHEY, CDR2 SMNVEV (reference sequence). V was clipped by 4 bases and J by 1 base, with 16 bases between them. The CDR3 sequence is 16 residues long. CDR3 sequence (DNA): TGTGCCAGCAGTTCCCTCTCGGCGGGCTCGAACACTGAAGCTTTCTTT. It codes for CASSSLSAGSNTEAFF.

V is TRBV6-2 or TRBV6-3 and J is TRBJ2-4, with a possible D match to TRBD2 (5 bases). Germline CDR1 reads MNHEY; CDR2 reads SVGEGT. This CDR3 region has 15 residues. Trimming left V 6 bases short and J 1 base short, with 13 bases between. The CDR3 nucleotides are TGTGCCAGCAGCCCCCTCGCGGGTGCCAAAAACATTCAGTACTTC. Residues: CASSPLAGAKNIQYF.

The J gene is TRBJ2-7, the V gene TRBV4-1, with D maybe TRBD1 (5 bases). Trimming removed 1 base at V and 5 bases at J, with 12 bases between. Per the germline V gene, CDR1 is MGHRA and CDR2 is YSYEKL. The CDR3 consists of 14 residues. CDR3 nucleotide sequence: TGCGCCAGCAGCCAAGGGCAGGGTACGGACGAGCAGTACTTC. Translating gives CASSQGQGTDEQYF.

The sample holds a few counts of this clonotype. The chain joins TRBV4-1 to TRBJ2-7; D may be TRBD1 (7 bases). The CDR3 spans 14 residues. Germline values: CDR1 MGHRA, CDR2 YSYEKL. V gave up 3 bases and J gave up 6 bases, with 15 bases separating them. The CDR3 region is CASSQRSGGGEQYF. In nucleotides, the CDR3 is TGCGCCAGCAGCCAGCGGTCAGGGGGAGGCGAGCAGTACTTC.

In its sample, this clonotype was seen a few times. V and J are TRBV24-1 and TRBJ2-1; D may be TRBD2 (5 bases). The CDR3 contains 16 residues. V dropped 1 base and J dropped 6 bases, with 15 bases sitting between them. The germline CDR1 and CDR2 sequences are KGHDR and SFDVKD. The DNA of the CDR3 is TGTGCCACCAGTGATTTAGCAGCGGATCTTTCCAATGAGCAGTTCTTC. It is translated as CATSDLAADLSNEQFF.

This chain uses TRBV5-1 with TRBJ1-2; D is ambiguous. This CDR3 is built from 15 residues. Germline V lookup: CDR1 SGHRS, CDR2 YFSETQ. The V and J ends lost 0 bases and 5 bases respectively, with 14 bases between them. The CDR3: CASSLARGTLYGYTF. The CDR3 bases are TGCGCCAGCAGCTTGGCGCGGGGTACCCTATATGGCTACACCTTC.

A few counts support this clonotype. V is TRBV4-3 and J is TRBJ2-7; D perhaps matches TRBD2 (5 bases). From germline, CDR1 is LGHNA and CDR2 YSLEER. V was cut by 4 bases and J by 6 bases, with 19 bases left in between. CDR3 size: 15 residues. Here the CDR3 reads CASSPALGRRSEQYF. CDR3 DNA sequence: TGCGCCAGCAGCCCCGCACTAGGCAGGCGATCCGAGCAGTACTTC.